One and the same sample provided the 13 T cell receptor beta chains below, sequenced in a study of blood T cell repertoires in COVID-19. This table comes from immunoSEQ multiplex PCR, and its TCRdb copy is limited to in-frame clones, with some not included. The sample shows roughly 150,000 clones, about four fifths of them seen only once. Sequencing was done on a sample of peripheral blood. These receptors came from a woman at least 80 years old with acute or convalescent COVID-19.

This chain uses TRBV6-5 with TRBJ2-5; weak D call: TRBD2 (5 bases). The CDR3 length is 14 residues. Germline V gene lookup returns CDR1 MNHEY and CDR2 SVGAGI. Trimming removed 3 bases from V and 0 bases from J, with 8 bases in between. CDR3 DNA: TGTGCCAGCAGTTATAACGGGGACCAAGAGACCCAGTACTTC. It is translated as CASSYNGDQETQYF.

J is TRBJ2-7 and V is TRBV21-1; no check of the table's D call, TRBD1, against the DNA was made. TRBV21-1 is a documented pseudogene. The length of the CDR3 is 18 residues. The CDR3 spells CASSSKETGTASSYEQYF. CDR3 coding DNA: TGTGCCAGCAGCTCTAAGGAGACAGGGACCGCGAGCTCCTACGAGCAGTACTTC.

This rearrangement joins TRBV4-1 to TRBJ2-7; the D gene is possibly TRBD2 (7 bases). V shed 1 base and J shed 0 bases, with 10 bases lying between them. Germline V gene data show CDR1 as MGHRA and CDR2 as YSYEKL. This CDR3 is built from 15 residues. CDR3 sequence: CASSQGEGGSYEQYF. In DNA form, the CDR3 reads TGCGCCAGCAGCCAAGGGGAGGGGGGCTCCTACGAGCAGTACTTC.

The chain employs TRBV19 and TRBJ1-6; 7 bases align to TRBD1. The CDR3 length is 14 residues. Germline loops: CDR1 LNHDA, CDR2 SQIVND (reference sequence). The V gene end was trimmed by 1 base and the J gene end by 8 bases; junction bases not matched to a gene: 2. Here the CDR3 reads CASSIAGGHSPLHF. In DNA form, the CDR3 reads TGTGCCAGTAGTATAGCAGGGGGGCATTCACCCCTCCACTTT.

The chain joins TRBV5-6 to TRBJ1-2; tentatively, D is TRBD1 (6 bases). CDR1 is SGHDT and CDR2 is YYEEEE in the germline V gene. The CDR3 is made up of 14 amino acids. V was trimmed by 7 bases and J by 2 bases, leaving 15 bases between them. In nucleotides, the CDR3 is TGTGCCAGCGCAAACCTCAGGGGCAACTATGGCTACACCTTC. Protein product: CASANLRGNYGYTF. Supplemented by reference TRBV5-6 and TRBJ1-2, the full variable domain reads DAGVTQSPTHLIKTRGQQVTLRCSPKSGHDTVSWYQQALGQGPQFIFQYYEEEERQRGNFPDRFSGHQFPNYSSELNVNALLLGDSALYLCASANLRGNYGYTFGSGTRLTVV.

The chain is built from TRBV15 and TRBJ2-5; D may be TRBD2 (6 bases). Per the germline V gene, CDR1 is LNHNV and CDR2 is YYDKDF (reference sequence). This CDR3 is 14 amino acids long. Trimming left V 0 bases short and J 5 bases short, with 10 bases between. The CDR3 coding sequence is TGTGCCACCAGCAGAGATCCAGGGAGGGAGACCCAGTACTTC. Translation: CATSRDPGRETQYF.

CDR3 bases: TGTGCCAGCAGTTTCCGGGACACTCACTACGAGCAGTACTTC. It codes for CASSFRDTHYEQYF. This chain links TRBV6-6 with TRBJ2-7; D is possibly TRBD1 (6 bases). CDR3 length: 14 residues. CDR1 is MNHNY and CDR2 is SVGAGI in the germline V gene (reference sequence). V lost 4 bases, J lost 3 bases, and 13 bases lay in between.

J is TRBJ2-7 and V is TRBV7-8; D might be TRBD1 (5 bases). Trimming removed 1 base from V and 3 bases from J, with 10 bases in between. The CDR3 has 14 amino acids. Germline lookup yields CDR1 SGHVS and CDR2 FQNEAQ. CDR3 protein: CASSLGSGFYEQYF. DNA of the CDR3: TGTGCCAGCAGCTTAGGGTCAGGGTTCTACGAGCAGTACTTC.

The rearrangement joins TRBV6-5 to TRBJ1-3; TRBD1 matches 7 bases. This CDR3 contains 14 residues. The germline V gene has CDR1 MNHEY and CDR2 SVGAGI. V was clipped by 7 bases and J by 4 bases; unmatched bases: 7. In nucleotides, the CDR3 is TGTGCCAGCAAGGAGGGGGCGACCGGAAACACCATATATTTT. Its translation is CASKEGATGNTIYF.

In DNA form, the CDR3 reads TGTGCCAGTGAGGGTGATTCTAACTATGGCTACACCTTC. Its translation is CASEGDSNYGYTF. The chain combines TRBV12-3 or TRBV12-4 with TRBJ1-2; no definite D call. Deletions cut 9 bases from V and 0 bases from J, with 11 bases between. The CDR3 has 13 amino acids.

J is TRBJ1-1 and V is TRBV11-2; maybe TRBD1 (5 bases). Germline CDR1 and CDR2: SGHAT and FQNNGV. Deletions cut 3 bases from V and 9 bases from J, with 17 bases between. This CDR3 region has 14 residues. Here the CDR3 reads CASSFPAQGGKAFF. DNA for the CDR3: TGTGCCAGCAGCTTTCCGGCCCAGGGAGGAAAAGCTTTCTTT.

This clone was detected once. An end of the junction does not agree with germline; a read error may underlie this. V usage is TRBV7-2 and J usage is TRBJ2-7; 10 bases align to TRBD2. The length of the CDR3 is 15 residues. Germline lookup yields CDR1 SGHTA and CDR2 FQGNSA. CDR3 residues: CASTLATLAGEEQYF. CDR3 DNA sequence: TGTGCCAGCACCTTAGCGACCCTAGCGGGAGAAGAGCAGTACTTC.

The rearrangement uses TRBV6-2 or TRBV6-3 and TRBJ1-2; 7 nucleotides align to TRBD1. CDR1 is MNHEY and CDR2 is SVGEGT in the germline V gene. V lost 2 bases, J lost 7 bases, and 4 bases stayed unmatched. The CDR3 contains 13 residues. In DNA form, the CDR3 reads TGTGCCAGCAGTTACGAACAGGGGTTTGGCTACACCTTC. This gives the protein CASSYEQGFGYTF.